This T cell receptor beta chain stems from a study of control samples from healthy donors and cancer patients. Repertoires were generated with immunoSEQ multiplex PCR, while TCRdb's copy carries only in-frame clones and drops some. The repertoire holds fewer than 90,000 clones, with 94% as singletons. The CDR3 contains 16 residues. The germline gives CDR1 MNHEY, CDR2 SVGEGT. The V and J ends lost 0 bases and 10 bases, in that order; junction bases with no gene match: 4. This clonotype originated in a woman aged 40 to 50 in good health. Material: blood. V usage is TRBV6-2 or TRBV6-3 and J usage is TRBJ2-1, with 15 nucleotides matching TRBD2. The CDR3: CASSYSGLAGGAEQFF. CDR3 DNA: TGTGCCAGCAGTTACTCGGGACTAGCGGGGGGAGCCGAGCAGTTCTTC.